This T cell receptor (beta chain) was retrieved from a study of PD-1 blockade in classical Hodgkin lymphoma. Time point defined: cycle 4 day 1 (C4D1), after more than 5 weeks of nivolumab. All patients relapsed after autologous stem cell transplantation, and brentuximab vedotin exposure varied. Complete response, partial response or progressive disease were the best responses. Assay used: immunoSEQ multiplex PCR; TCRdb lists only in-frame clones, some missing. The profile shows some 50,000 clones, around 76% of them singletons. The germline V gene has CDR1 SNHLY and CDR2 FYNNEI. V dropped 7 bases and J dropped 4 bases, with 11 bases sitting between them. The CDR3 spans 13 residues.

Specimen: peripheral blood mononuclear cells (PBMCs), collected before the fourth cycle of nivolumab. The source of this sequence is a human donor with classical Hodgkin lymphoma. The chain couples TRBV2 to TRBJ2-1, with D possibly TRBD1 on 6 matching bases. Here the CDR3 DNA reads TGTGCCAGCACCTCCCAGGGGTACAATGAGCAGTTCTTC. Encoded protein: CASTSQGYNEQFF.